Sequencing of this T cell receptor (beta chain) was carried out in a study of tissue T cells after allogeneic stem cell transplantation. Profiled with immunoSEQ multiplex PCR; TCRdb holds only in-frame clones, not every one. This table has about 1,000 clones, about 60% appearing once. Germline values: CDR1 NSQYPW, CDR2 LRSPGD (reference sequence). With 8 bases removed from V and 1 base from J, the gap between germline ends came to 9 bases. The CDR3 is made up of 13 amino acids. The time point denotes: mouse harvest day 7 after allogeneic transplant. Each mouse received 10^7 T-cell-depleted marrow cells plus 10^6 splenic CD5+ T cells by tail vein. With regard to this clone: Gene names refer to mouse genes. The sequence runs out 1 residue before the end of the CDR3; the remainder is reconstructed from the germline J gene.

This receptor was obtained from a female BALB/c mouse given C57BL/6 T cells with graft-versus-host disease after an allogeneic hematopoietic cell transplant. Sequenced sample: liver tissue. This chain connects TRBV1 to TRBJ1-5; weak D call: TRBD1 (6 bases). CDR3 sequence: CTCRGHNNQAPLF. The DNA read from the CDR3 is TGCACCTGCCGGGGACACAACAACCAGGCTCCGCTT. The full variable domain, its missing parts supplied by reference TRBV1 and TRBJ1-5, is VTLLEQNPRWRLVPRGQAVNLRCILKNSQYPWMSWYQQDLQKQLQWLFTLRSPGDKEVKSLPGADYLATRVTDTELRLQVANMSQGRTLYCTCRGHNNQAPLFGEGTRLSVL.